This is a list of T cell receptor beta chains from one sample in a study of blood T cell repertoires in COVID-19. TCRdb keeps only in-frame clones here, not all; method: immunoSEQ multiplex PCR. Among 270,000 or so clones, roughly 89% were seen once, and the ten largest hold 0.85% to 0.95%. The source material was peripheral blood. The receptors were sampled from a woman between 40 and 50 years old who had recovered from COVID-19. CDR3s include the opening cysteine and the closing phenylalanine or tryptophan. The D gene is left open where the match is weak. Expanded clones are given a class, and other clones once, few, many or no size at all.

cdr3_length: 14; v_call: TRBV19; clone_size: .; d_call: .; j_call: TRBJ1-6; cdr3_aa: CASRQQGVNSPLHF; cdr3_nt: TGTGCCAGTAGGCAACAGGGAGTAAATTCACCCCTCCACTTT
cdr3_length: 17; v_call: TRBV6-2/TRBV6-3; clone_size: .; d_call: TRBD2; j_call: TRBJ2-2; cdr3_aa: CASSPGGVGPNTGELFF; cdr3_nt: TGTGCCAGCAGCCCGGGGGGGGTAGGGCCGAACACCGGGGAGCTGTTTTTT
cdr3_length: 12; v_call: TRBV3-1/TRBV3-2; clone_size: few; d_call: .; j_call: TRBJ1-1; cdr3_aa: CASSQVAAEAFF; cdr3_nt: TGTGCCAGCAGCCAAGTAGCCGCTGAAGCTTTCTTT
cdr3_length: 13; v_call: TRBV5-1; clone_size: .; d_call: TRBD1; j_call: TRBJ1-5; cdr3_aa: CASSLGPQGAQHF; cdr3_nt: TGCGCCAGCAGCTTGGGGCCCCAGGGGGCCCAGCATTTT
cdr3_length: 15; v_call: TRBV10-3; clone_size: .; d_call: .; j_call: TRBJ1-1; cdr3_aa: CAISDFDRRNTEAFF; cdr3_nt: TGTGCCATCAGTGACTTTGACAGGAGGAACACTGAAGCTTTCTTT
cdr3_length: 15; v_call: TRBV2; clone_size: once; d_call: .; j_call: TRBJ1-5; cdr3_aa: CASSDSGMFNQPQHF; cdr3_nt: TGTGCCAGCAGCGATTCAGGGATGTTTAATCAGCCCCAGCATTTT
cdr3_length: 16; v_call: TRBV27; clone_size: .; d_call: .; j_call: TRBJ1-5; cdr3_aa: CASSFPDSYSNQPQHF; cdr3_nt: TGTGCCAGCAGTTTCCCGGACAGTTATAGCAATCAGCCCCAGCATTTT
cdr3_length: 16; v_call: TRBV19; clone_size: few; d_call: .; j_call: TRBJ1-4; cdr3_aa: CASSIRRGHRGEKLFF; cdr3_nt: TGTGCCAGTAGTATACGTCGGGGACATAGGGGTGAAAAACTGTTTTTT
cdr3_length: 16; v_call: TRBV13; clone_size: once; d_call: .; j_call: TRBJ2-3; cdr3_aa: CASSLAEALSTDTQYF; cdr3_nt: TGTGCCAGCAGCTTAGCTGAAGCGCTGAGCACAGATACGCAGTATTTT
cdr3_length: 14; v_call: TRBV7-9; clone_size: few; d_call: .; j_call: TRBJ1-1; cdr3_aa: CASSLISGGTEAFF; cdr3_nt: TGTGCCAGCAGCCTCATCTCGGGGGGGACTGAAGCTTTCTTT
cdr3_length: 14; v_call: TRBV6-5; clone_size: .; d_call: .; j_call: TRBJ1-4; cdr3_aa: CASRTGTNNEKLFF; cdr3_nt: TGTGCCAGCAGAACCGGGACAAATAATGAAAAACTGTTTTTT
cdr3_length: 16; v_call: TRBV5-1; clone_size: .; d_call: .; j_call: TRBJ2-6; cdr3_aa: CASRGQGIPGANVLTF; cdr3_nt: TGCGCCAGCAGGGGGCAGGGGATCCCTGGGGCCAACGTCCTGACTTTC
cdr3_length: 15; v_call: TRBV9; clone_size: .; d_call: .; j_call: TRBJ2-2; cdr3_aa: CASSPRSGDTGELFF; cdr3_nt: TGTGCCAGCAGCCCCAGGTCAGGGGATACCGGGGAGCTGTTTTTT
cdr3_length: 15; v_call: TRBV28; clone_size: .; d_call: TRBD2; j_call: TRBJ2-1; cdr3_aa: CASSPGVAGGEEQFF; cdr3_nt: TGTGCCAGCAGCCCCGGGGTAGCGGGAGGGGAGGAGCAGTTCTTC
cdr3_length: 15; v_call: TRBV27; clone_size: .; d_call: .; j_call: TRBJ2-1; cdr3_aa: CASTWGEPTYNEQFF; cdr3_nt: TGTGCCAGCACCTGGGGGGAGCCGACCTACAATGAGCAGTTCTTC
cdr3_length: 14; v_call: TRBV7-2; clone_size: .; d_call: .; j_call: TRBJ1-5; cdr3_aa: CASSLGQGWQPQHF; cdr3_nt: TGTGCCAGCAGCTTAGGTCAGGGCTGGCAGCCCCAGCATTTT
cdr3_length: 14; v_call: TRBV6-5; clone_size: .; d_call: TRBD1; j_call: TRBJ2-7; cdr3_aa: CASSERQGNYEQYF; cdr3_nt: TGTGCCAGCAGCGAGAGACAGGGGAACTACGAGCAGTACTTC
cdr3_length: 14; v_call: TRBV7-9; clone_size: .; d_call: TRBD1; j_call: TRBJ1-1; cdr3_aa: CASSTQGGSTEAFF; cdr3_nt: TGTGCCAGCAGCACACAGGGGGGGAGCACTGAAGCTTTCTTT
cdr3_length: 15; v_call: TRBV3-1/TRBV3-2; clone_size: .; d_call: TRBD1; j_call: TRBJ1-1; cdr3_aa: CASSPRSGGNTEAFF; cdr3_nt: TGTGCCAGCAGCCCAAGGTCAGGGGGAAACACTGAAGCTTTCTTT
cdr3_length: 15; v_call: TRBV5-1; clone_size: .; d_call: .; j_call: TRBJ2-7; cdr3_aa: CASSLDPGSEHEQYF; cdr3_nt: TGCGCCAGCAGCTTGGACCCGGGTTCGGAGCACGAGCAGTACTTC
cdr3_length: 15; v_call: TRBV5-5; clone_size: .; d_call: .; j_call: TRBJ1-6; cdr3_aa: CASSLKGGVDSPLHF; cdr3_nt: TGTGCCAGCAGCTTGAAGGGGGGGGTTGATTCACCCCTCCACTTT
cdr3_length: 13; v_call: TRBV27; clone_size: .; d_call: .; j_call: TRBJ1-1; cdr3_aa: CASRHTGSTEAFF; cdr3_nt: TGTGCCAGCAGACATACAGGGAGCACTGAAGCTTTCTTT
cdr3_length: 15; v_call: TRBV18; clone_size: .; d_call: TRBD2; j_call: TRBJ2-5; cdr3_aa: CASSPTSGRQETQYF; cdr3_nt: TGTGCCAGCTCACCGACTAGCGGGAGGCAAGAGACCCAGTACTTC
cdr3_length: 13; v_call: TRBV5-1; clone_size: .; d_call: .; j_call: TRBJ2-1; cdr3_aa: CASSMLSYNEQFF; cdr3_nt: TGCGCCAGCAGTATGTTGTCCTACAATGAGCAGTTCTTC
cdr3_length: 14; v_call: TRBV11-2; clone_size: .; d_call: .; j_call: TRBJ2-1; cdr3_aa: CASSLDRTVNEQFF; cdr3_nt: TGTGCCAGCAGCTTAGATCGTACGGTCAATGAGCAGTTCTTC
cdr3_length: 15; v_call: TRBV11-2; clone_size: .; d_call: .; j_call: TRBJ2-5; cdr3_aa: CASSPGIASWETQYF; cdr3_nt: TGTGCCAGCAGTCCCGGGATAGCGAGTTGGGAGACCCAGTACTTC
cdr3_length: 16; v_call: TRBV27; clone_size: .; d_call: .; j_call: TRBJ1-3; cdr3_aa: CASSLSPGRAGNTIYF; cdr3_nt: TGTGCCAGCAGTTTATCCCCAGGGCGAGCAGGAAACACCATATATTTT
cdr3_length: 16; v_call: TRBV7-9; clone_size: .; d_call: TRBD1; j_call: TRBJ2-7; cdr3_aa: CASSPTGLRDSYEQYF; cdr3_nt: TGTGCCAGCAGCCCTACAGGTCTTCGGGACAGCTACGAGCAGTACTTC
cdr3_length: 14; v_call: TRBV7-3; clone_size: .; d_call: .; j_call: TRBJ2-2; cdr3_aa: CASSLTDGAGELFF; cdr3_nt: TGTGCCAGCAGCTTGACCGACGGGGCCGGGGAGCTGTTTTTT
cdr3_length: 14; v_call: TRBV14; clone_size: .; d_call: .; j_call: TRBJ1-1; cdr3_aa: CASSFRGSNTEAFF; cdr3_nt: TGTGCCAGCAGCTTCAGGGGCTCGAACACTGAAGCTTTCTTT
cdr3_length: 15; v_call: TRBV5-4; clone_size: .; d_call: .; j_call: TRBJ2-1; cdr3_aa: CASSSHLATHNEQFF; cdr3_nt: TGTGCCAGCAGCTCCCATCTAGCGACCCACAATGAGCAGTTCTTC
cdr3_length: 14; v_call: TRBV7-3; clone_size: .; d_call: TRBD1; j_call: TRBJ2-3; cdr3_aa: CASSPGQMTDTQYF; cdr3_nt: TGTGCCAGCAGCCCGGGACAGATGACAGATACGCAGTATTTT
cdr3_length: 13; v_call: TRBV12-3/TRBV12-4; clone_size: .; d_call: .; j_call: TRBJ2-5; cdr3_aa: CASSKMEGETQYF; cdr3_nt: TGTGCCAGCAGCAAAATGGAGGGAGAGACCCAGTACTTC
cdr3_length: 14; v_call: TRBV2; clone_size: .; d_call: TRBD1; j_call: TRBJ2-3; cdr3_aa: CARTRDRERDTQYF; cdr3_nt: TGTGCCAGGACACGGGACAGGGAAAGGGATACGCAGTATTTT
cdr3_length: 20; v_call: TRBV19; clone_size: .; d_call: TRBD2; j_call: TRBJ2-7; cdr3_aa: CASSKTLGTSGRQSSYEQYF; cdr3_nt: TGTGCCAGTAGTAAGACTCTAGGGACTAGCGGTCGTCAGAGCTCCTACGAGCAGTACTTC
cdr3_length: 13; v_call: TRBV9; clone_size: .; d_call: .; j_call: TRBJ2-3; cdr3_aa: CASSDDFTDTQYF; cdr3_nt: TGTGCCAGCAGCGACGACTTTACAGATACGCAGTATTTT
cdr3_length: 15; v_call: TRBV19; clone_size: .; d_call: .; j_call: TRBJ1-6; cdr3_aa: CASSILLYYNSPLHF; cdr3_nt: TGTGCCAGTAGTATACTATTGTACTATAATTCACCCCTCCACTTT
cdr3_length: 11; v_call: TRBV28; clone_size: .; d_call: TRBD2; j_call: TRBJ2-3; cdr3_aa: CASSLAGGQYF; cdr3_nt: TGTGCCAGCAGCTTAGCGGGAGGGCAGTATTTT
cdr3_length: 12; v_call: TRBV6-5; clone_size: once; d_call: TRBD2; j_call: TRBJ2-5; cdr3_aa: CASGRDGETQYF; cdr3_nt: TGTGCCAGCGGGAGGGACGGAGAGACCCAGTACTTC